This T cell receptor (beta chain) was recorded in a study of chemoradiotherapy in HPV16-positive cancers. At the level of the study: Candidate HPV-specific T-cell clones and common TCR motifs came from functional assays in two HPV16-positive patients.

Repeated repertoire sampling spanned the course of chemoradiotherapy. The assay was immunoSEQ multiplex PCR, and TCRdb's table has in-frame clones only and misses some. The top ten clones hold around 4% of a sample with about 2,900 clones, 88% of them seen once. Findings and limits, study-wide: HPV-specific T cells were functionally defined from only two HPV16-positive patients. During treatment, candidate HPV-specific clones and E7-related motifs expanded in tumor.

In regard to this clone: Its specificity is not known.

Trimming took 3 bases from V and 3 from J; bases not matched to a gene: 11. Per the germline V gene, CDR1 is LGHNA and CDR2 is YNFKEQ. The CDR3 has 16 residues. The chain combines TRBV4-2 with TRBJ2-7; 7 bases fit TRBD2. The source of this sequence is a human donor with HPV-associated anogenital cancer. The sequenced sample was tumor tissue, obtained from a patient who underwent chemoradiotherapy. The CDR3 protein is CASSHWGGQKGYEQYF. CDR3 DNA sequence: TGTGCCAGCAGCCATTGGGGGGGTCAGAAGGGCTACGAGCAGTACTTC.